The rows below give T cell receptor beta chains drawn from one sample of a study of T cell repertoires in cytomegalovirus infection. What these receptors recognize is not known. TCRdb passed the reads through MiXCR, listing each CDR3 protein once. The table records approximately 1,000,000 distinct CDR3 sequences, 25% to 40% of them present only once. Sequenced here: cultured CD8+ T cells from PBMCs, sampled from culture after CMV antigen stimulation. Every receptor here comes from a human donor in good health (CMV status not recorded). Some clones in this sample may be carry-over from other donors' samples. Both conserved end residues are part of each CDR3. D genes are given only for firm matches. The size field is filled for only some rows; it gives once, few, many or a size class.

J gene: TRBJ2-1; clone size: NA; CDR3 length: 15; V gene: TRBV6-1; D gene: NA; CDR3 protein: CASSEGRGAMNEQFF; CDR3 DNA: TGTGCCAGCAGTGAAGGCAGGGGTGCTATGAATGAGCAGTTCTTC
J gene: TRBJ2-1; clone size: NA; CDR3 length: 15; V gene: TRBV19; D gene: NA; CDR3 protein: CASSPRSGRNNEQFF; CDR3 DNA: TGTGCCAGTAGCCCTCGGAGCGGGCGAAACAATGAGCAGTTCTTC
J gene: TRBJ2-1; clone size: many; CDR3 length: 20; V gene: TRBV7-2; D gene: TRBD2; CDR3 protein: CASSLDGLAGGPRWYNEQFF; CDR3 DNA: TGTGCCAGCAGCTTAGATGGCCTAGCGGGGGGGCCTAGATGGTACAATGAGCAGTTCTTC
J gene: TRBJ1-6; clone size: few; CDR3 length: 12; V gene: TRBV7-6; D gene: NA; CDR3 protein: CASSLKNSPLHF; CDR3 DNA: TGTGCCAGCAGCTTAAAAAATTCACCCCTCCACTTT
J gene: TRBJ2-3; clone size: once; CDR3 length: 14; V gene: TRBV5-1; D gene: NA; CDR3 protein: CASSFFRGEGTQYF; CDR3 DNA: TGCGCCAGCAGCTTTTTTCGGGGAGAAGGTACGCAGTATTTT
J gene: TRBJ2-1; clone size: NA; CDR3 length: 16; V gene: TRBV7-6; D gene: TRBD2; CDR3 protein: CASSSSLGGAYNEQFF; CDR3 DNA: TGTGCTAGCAGCTCGTCTCTCGGGGGGGCCTACAATGAGCAGTTCTTC
J gene: TRBJ1-1; clone size: NA; CDR3 length: 18; V gene: TRBV10-3; D gene: TRBD1; CDR3 protein: CAISESTRDRGPRTEAFF; CDR3 DNA: TGTGCCATCAGTGAGTCGACTCGGGACAGGGGGCCTCGGACTGAAGCTTTCTTT
J gene: TRBJ2-5; clone size: NA; CDR3 length: 15; V gene: TRBV9; D gene: TRBD2; CDR3 protein: CASSQRTSPQETQYF; CDR3 DNA: TGTGCCAGCAGCCAAAGGACTAGCCCGCAAGAGACCCAGTACTTC
J gene: TRBJ2-4; clone size: NA; CDR3 length: 18; V gene: TRBV7-9; D gene: TRBD2; CDR3 protein: CASSPGTSGGVTKNIQYF; CDR3 DNA: TGTGCCAGCAGCCCTGGGACTAGCGGGGGCGTGACCAAAAACATTCAGTACTTC
J gene: TRBJ1-5; clone size: NA; CDR3 length: 14; V gene: TRBV10-3; D gene: TRBD1; CDR3 protein: CVIRGAGSNQPQHF; CDR3 DNA: TGTGTCATCAGGGGGGCAGGTAGCAATCAGCCCCAGCATTTT
J gene: TRBJ1-5; clone size: NA; CDR3 length: 18; V gene: TRBV6-6; D gene: NA; CDR3 protein: CASSYSAGGQPLGLSQHF; CDR3 DNA: TGTGCCAGCAGTTACTCGGCGGGAGGACAGCCTCTGGGGTTGTCCCAGCATTTT
J gene: TRBJ1-5; clone size: NA; CDR3 length: 14; V gene: TRBV10-3; D gene: TRBD1; CDR3 protein: CAIRDGTGDEPQHF; CDR3 DNA: TGTGCCATCAGAGATGGGACAGGGGATGAGCCCCAGCATTTT
J gene: TRBJ1-2; clone size: few; CDR3 length: 15; V gene: TRBV12-5; D gene: NA; CDR3 protein: CASGTPVGGNYGYTF; CDR3 DNA: TGTGCTAGTGGTACCCCCGTCGGGGGGAACTATGGCTACACCTTC
J gene: TRBJ2-6; clone size: few; CDR3 length: 13; V gene: TRBV6-1; D gene: NA; CDR3 protein: CASSSWDANVLTF; CDR3 DNA: TGTGCCAGCAGTTCCTGGGACGCCAACGTCCTGACTTTC
J gene: TRBJ1-6; clone size: few; CDR3 length: 11; V gene: TRBV19; D gene: NA; CDR3 protein: CASRQGLALHF; CDR3 DNA: TGTGCCAGTAGACAGGGTTTGGCCCTCCACTTT
J gene: TRBJ2-5; clone size: NA; CDR3 length: 15; V gene: TRBV25-1; D gene: NA; CDR3 protein: CASSEPGLLQETQYF; CDR3 DNA: TGTGCCAGCAGTGAGCCGGGACTCCTACAAGAGACCCAGTACTTC
J gene: TRBJ1-1; clone size: once; CDR3 length: 10; V gene: TRBV2; D gene: TRBD1; CDR3 protein: CASETGAAFF; CDR3 DNA: TGTGCCAGCGAGACAGGGGCAGCTTTCTTT
J gene: TRBJ1-5; clone size: NA; CDR3 length: 14; V gene: TRBV20-1; D gene: TRBD1; CDR3 protein: CGGRQGYSNQPQHF; CDR3 DNA: TGCGGGGGGAGACAGGGTTATAGCAATCAGCCCCAGCATTTT
J gene: TRBJ1-5; clone size: NA; CDR3 length: 15; V gene: TRBV6-6; D gene: NA; CDR3 protein: CASRLERNSNQPQHF; CDR3 DNA: TGTGCCAGCAGGCTTGAGCGTAATAGCAATCAGCCCCAGCATTTT
J gene: TRBJ1-1; clone size: NA; CDR3 length: 12; V gene: TRBV2; D gene: NA; CDR3 protein: CASSERAAEAFF; CDR3 DNA: TGTGCCAGCAGTGAAAGGGCAGCTGAAGCTTTCTTT
J gene: TRBJ2-2; clone size: few; CDR3 length: 15; V gene: TRBV7-6; D gene: NA; CDR3 protein: CASSNLLGPPGELFF; CDR3 DNA: TGTGCCAGCAGCAATTTGCTTGGGCCCCCCGGGGAGCTGTTTTTT
J gene: TRBJ2-7; clone size: NA; CDR3 length: 17; V gene: TRBV7-8; D gene: NA; CDR3 protein: CASSLRERVGGEDEQYF; CDR3 DNA: TGTGCCAGCAGCTTACGGGAGAGGGTGGGGGGTGAGGACGAGCAGTACTTC
J gene: TRBJ2-5; clone size: NA; CDR3 length: 14; V gene: TRBV27; D gene: TRBD2; CDR3 protein: CASRLGLAGETQYF; CDR3 DNA: TGTGCCAGCAGACTTGGACTAGCGGGGGAGACCCAGTACTTC
J gene: TRBJ2-4; clone size: NA; CDR3 length: 13; V gene: TRBV6-2/TRBV6-3; D gene: NA; CDR3 protein: CASSYVAKNIQYF; CDR3 DNA: TGTGCCAGCAGTTACGTAGCCAAAAACATTCAGTACTTC
J gene: TRBJ2-3; clone size: NA; CDR3 length: 15; V gene: TRBV7-6; D gene: NA; CDR3 protein: CASSLETEYTDTKYF; CDR3 DNA: TGTGCCAGCAGCTTAGAAACGGAGTACACAGATACGAAGTATTTT
J gene: TRBJ1-5; clone size: many; CDR3 length: 16; V gene: TRBV28; D gene: NA; CDR3 protein: CASSSLDGMGHQPQHF; CDR3 DNA: TGTGCCAGCAGTTCCCTGGACGGGATGGGGCATCAGCCCCAGCATTTT